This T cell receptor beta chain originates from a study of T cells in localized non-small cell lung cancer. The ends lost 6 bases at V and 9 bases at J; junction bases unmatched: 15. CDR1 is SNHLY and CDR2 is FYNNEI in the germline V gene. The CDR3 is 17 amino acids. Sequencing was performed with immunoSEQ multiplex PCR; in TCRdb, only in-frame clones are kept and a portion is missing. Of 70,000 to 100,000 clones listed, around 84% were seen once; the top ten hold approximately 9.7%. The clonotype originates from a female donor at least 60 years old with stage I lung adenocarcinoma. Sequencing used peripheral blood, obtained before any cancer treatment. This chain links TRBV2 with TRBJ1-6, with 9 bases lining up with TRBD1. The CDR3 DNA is TGTGCCAGCAGCCCAAAGCTCCCGGGACAGGGATTTTCACCCCTCCACTTT. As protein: CASSPKLPGQGFSPLHF.